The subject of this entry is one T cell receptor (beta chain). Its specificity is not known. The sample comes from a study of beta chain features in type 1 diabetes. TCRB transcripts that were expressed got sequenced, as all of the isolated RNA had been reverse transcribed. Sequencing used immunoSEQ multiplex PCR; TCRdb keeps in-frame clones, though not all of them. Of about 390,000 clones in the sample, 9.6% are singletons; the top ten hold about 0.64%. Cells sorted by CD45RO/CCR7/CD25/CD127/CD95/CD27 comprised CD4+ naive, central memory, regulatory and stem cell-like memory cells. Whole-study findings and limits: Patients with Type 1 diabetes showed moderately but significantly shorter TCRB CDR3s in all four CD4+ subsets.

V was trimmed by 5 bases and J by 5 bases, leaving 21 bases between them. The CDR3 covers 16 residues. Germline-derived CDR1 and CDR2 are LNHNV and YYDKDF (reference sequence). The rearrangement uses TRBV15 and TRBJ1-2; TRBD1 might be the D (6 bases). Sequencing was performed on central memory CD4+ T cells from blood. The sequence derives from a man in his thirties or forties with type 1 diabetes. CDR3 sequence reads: CATSPRGGRMRYGYTF. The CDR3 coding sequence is TGTGCCACCAGCCCAAGAGGGGGACGGATGAGGTATGGCTACACCTTC.